The 13 T cell receptor beta chains below all came from one sample that was sequenced in a study of cytomegalovirus exposure and HLA in healthy donors. The PCR had 60 Vbeta and 13 Jbeta primers. Only in-frame clones appear in the TCRdb table, and some are missing; sequencing was by immunoSEQ multiplex PCR. The sample lists some 140,000 clones, 60% to 85% occurring once. Sequencing was performed on PBMCs. These receptors were collected from a female donor in good health and CMV-seropositive.

The sample holds one count of this clone. The chain is built from TRBV14 and TRBJ2-7, with 11 bases matching TRBD1. Germline CDR1 is SGHDN and CDR2 is FVKESK. The CDR3 length is 15 residues. The V gene end was trimmed by 4 bases and the J gene end by 4 bases; junction bases not matched to a gene: 6. The CDR3 region is CASSRGQGAPYEQYF. The CDR3 bases are TGTGCCAGCAGCCGAGGACAGGGGGCGCCGTACGAGCAGTACTTC.

The chain uses TRBV10-3 and TRBJ2-3, with 8 bases that match TRBD2. CDR1 and CDR2 from the germline V gene are ENHRY and SYGVKD. Germline trimming cut 4 bases from V and 4 bases from J; bases unmatched to any gene: 16. CDR3 size: 18 residues. The CDR3 loop reads CAISGPPGGAGAADTQYF. In DNA, the CDR3 is TGTGCCATCAGTGGGCCTCCCGGGGGAGCGGGAGCAGCAGATACGCAGTATTTT.

This chain joins TRBV7-9 and TRBJ1-1; 8 bases match TRBD1. Germline values: CDR1 SEHNR, CDR2 FQNEAQ (reference sequence). V was pared by 5 bases and J by 4 bases, with 6 bases of the junction left unmatched. The CDR3 covers 14 residues. CDR3 coding DNA: TGTGCCAGCAGCCGAGACAGGGGCGGCACTGAAGCTTTCTTT. Translating it yields CASSRDRGGTEAFF.

In regard to this clone: The junction differs from germline at one of its ends, possibly a read error. The chain uses TRBV2 and TRBJ1-2, with D perhaps TRBD1 (5 bases). This CDR3 contains 13 residues. Germline V lookup: CDR1 SNHLY, CDR2 FYNNEI. The CDR3 nucleotides are TGTGCCAGCAGTGAGCAGGGAGGGTATGGCCACACCTTC. Translated, it gives CASSEQGGYGHTF.

This chain uses TRBV5-6 with TRBJ1-1; D ambiguous. This CDR3 is built from 13 residues. From germline, CDR1 is SGHDT and CDR2 YYEEEE. V lost 0 bases and J 6 bases, leaving 9 bases between the germline ends. CDR3: CASSLARQAEAFF. In DNA form, the CDR3 reads TGTGCCAGCAGCTTGGCTCGGCAGGCTGAAGCTTTCTTT.

The CDR3: CSGRQVQETQYF. For the CDR3, the DNA is TGCAGCGGCCGACAGGTTCAAGAGACCCAGTACTTC. The chain combines TRBV29-1 with TRBJ2-5; the D gene is possibly TRBD1 (6 bases). Germline CDR1 and CDR2: SQVTM and ANQGSEA. This CDR3 is built from 12 residues. V dropped 7 bases and J dropped 2 bases, with 11 bases sitting between them. The variable domain in full, with the rest retrieved from reference TRBV29-1 and TRBJ2-5, is SAVISQKPSRDICQRGTSLTIQCQVDSQVTMMFWYRQQPGQSLTLIATANQGSEATYESGFVIDKFPISRPNLTFSTLTVSNMSPEDSSIYLCSGRQVQETQYFGPGTRLLVL.

The chain couples TRBV28 to TRBJ2-5, with TRBD1 matching over 10 bases. After removal of 4 bases from V and 7 bases from J, the junction contained 6 bases not matched to a gene. The CDR3 is 14 amino acids. Germline lookup yields CDR1 MDHEN and CDR2 SYDVKM. CDR3 sequence: CASSSPDRGGTQYF. DNA for the CDR3: TGTGCCAGCAGTTCCCCGGACAGGGGGGGGACCCAGTACTTC.

The chain combines TRBV2 with TRBJ2-1; no definite D call. The V gene lost 8 bases and the J gene lost 4 bases, with 6 bases spanning the gap. Germline V gene data show CDR1 as SNHLY and CDR2 as FYNNEI. The CDR3 length is 11 residues. The CDR3 DNA reads TGTGCCAGCCGCAGTTACAATGAGCAGTTCTTC. As protein: CASRSYNEQFF.

CDR3 sequence: CAISGNRGLQETQYF. The DNA of the CDR3 is TGTGCCATCAGTGGGAACAGGGGGCTTCAAGAGACCCAGTACTTC. The chain links TRBV10-3 to TRBJ2-5; 9 nucleotides match TRBD1. Germline CDR1 is ENHRY and CDR2 is SYGVKD. The CDR3 totals 15 residues. Losses at the gene ends were 4 bases for V and 2 bases for J; bases not matched to a gene: 5.

The chain recombines TRBV7-3 with TRBJ2-3; D is unresolved. Trimming removed 5 bases at V and 2 bases at J, with 5 bases between. Germline loops: CDR1 SGHTA, CDR2 FQGTGA. The CDR3 length is 12 residues. The chain's CDR3 is CASSADTDTQYF. The CDR3 bases are TGTGCCAGCAGCGCAGACACAGATACGCAGTATTTT.

The rearrangement uses TRBV14 and TRBJ1-1; 7 bases align to TRBD1. Germline loops: CDR1 SGHDN, CDR2 FVKESK. J gave up 0 bases and V 5 bases, and 6 bases lay outside the gene matches. This CDR3 has 15 amino acids. Here the CDR3 reads CASSGRQGMNTEAFF. In DNA form, the CDR3 reads TGTGCCAGCAGCGGTCGACAGGGAATGAACACTGAAGCTTTCTTT.

The chain has TRBV23-1 and TRBJ1-2, with 9 bases identical to TRBD1. TRBV23-1 is designated an ORF whose function remains uncertain. The V and J ends lost 3 bases and 3 bases, in that order; junction bases with no gene match: 5. This CDR3 has 15 residues. CDR3 sequence: CASSQQQGADYGYTF. In DNA form, the CDR3 reads TGCGCCAGCAGTCAGCAACAGGGGGCTGACTATGGCTACACCTTC.

This chain uses TRBV9 with TRBJ2-5, with TRBD2 identical over 9 bases. This CDR3 comprises 16 residues. Unmatched junction bases numbered 3, after V lost 0 bases and J lost 0 bases. CDR1 is SGDLS and CDR2 is YYNGEE in the germline V gene. In DNA, the CDR3 is TGTGCCAGCAGCGTAGGTCTAGCGGGGTACCAAGAGACCCAGTACTTC. It translates to CASSVGLAGYQETQYF.